This T cell receptor (beta chain) was documented in a study of cytomegalovirus exposure and HLA in healthy donors. There are 15 residues in the CDR3. CDR1 and CDR2 from the germline V gene are LNHNV and YYDKDF (reference sequence). V shed 5 bases, J shed 9 bases, and the junction held 9 bases outside the gene matches. Use of 60 Vbeta and 13 Jbeta primers characterized the PCR. Produced via immunoSEQ multiplex PCR; TCRdb's table is partial and in-frame only. The sample holds roughly 100,000 clones, less than 85% seen once. Source material: PBMCs. This receptor was obtained from a man aged 35 to 55 in good health and CMV-seronegative. V and J are TRBV15 and TRBJ2-1; TRBD1 matches 11 bases. CDR3 nucleotides: TGTGCCACCAGCCGCCGGGACAGGGGGACGGGTGAGCAGTTCTTC. It is translated as CATSRRDRGTGEQFF. The whole variable domain, remainder taken from reference TRBV15 and TRBJ2-1, is DAMVIQNPRYQVTQFGKPVTLSCSQTLNHNVMYWYQQKSSQAPKLLFHYYDKDFNNEADTPDNFQSRRPNTSFCFLDIRSPGLGDTAMYLCATSRRDRGTGEQFFGPGTRLTVL.